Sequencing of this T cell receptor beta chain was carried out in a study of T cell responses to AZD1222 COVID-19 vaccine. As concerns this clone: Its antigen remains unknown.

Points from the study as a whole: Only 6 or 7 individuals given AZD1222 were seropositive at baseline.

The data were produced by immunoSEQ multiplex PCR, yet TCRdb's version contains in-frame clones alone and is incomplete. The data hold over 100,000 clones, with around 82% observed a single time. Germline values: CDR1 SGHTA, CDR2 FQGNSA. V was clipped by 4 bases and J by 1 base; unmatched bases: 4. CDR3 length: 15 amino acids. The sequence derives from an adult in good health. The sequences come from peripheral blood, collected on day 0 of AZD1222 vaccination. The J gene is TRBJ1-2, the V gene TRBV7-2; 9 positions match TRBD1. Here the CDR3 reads CASSSRTGDNYGYTF. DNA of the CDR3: TGTGCCAGCAGCTCCCGGACAGGGGATAACTATGGCTACACCTTC.